The clone carrying this T cell receptor beta chain was observed a few times. Its target is not known. The CDR3 covers 14 residues. Per the germline V gene, CDR1 is MNHEY and CDR2 is SVGAGI. V lost 8 bases and J lost 5, with 15 bases in between. These data originate in a study of T cells in tumors after PD-1 blockade. Study at large: Patients received pembrolizumab 200 mg every 3 weeks or cemiplimab 350 mg every 2 weeks. Some patients also took daily vismodegib 150 mg during anti-PD-1 treatment. Peripheral blood samples averaged around 38,000 unique clonotypes and roughly 110,000 templates. Findings of the study overall: Roughly 40% of tumor TCR clonotypes were also found in blood.

Generated by immunoSEQ multiplex PCR, the TCRdb table keeps only in-frame clones and is missing some. The sample lists about 63,000 clones; around 74% were seen once. Sequencing was performed on PBMCs, taken after anti-PD-1 treatment. This TCR derives from a human donor with basal cell carcinoma. The genes are TRBV6-5 and TRBJ2-2; TRBD1 might be the D (6 bases). CDR3 sequence: CASFAGQGTGELFF. CDR3 DNA sequence: TGTGCCAGCTTTGCAGGCCAGGGGACCGGGGAGCTGTTTTTT.